This T cell receptor (beta chain) was sequenced during a study of T cell responses to AZD1222 COVID-19 vaccine. The CDR3 runs 18 residues. CDR1 and CDR2 from the germline V gene are SNHLY and FYNNEI. J gave up 4 bases and V 4 bases, and 8 bases lay outside the gene matches. The protocol was immunoSEQ multiplex PCR, while the TCRdb copy is restricted to in-frame clones and leaves out a portion. In the table there are tens of thousands of clones, over 60% of which are singletons. The rearrangement uses TRBV2 and TRBJ2-3; TRBD2 agrees at 16 bases. The sample in question was peripheral blood, obtained on day 0 of AZD1222 vaccination. This TCR was recovered from an adult in good health. CDR3 region: CASSGPGLAGGRADTQYF. The CDR3 DNA reads TGTGCCAGCAGTGGACCGGGACTAGCGGGGGGGAGGGCAGATACGCAGTATTTT.